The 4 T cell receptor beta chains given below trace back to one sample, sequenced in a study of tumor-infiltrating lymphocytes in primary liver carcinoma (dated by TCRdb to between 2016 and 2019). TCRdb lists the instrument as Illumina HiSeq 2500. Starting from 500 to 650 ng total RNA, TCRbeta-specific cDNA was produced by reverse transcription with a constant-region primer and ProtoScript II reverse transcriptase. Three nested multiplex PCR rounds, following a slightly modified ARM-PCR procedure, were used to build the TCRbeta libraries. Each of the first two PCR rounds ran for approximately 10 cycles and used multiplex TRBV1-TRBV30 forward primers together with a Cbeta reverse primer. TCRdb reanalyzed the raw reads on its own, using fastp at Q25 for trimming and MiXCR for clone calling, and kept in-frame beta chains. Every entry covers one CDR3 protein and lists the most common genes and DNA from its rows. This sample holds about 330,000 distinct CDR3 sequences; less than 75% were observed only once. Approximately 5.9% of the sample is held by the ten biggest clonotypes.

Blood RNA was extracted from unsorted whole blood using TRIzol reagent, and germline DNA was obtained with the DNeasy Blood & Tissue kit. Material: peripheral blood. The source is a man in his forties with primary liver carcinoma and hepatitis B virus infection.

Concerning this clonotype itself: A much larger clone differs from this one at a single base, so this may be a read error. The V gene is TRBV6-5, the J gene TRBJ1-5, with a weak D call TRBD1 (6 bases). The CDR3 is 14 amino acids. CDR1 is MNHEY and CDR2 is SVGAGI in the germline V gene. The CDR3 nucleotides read TGTGCCAGCGCCCTTACAGGGTTTAATCAGCCCCAGCAGTTT. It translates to CASALTGFNQPQQF.

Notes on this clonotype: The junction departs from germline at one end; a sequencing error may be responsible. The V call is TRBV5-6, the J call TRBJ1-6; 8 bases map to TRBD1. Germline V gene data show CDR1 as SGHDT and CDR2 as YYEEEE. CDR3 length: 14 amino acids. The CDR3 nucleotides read TGTGCCAGCAGCTTACCGGGACAGGATTCATCCCTCCACTTT. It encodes CASSLPGQDSSLHF.

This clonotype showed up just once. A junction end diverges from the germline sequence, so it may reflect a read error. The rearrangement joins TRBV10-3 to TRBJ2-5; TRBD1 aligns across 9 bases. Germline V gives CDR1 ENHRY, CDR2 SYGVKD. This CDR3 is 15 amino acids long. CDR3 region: CAISRHRGLQGTQYF. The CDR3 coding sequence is TGTGCCATCAGTCGGCACAGGGGGCTCCAAGGGACCCAGTACTTC.

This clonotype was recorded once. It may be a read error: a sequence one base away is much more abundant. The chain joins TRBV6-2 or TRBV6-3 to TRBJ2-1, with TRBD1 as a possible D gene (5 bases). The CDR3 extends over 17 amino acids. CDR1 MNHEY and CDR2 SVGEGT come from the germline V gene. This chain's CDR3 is CASSYDVLDRTDNEEFF. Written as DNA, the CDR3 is TGTGCCAGCAGTTACGACGTTCTTGACAGAACCGACAATGAGGAGTTCTTC.